This T cell receptor beta chain was found in a study of T-cell reconstitution after alpha-beta-depleted transplantation in children. Study-wide results and limits: Approximately two months post-transplant, alpha-beta T cells reportedly originated from several hundred expanded graft clones. At one year after transplant, newly produced T cells mostly accounted for T-cell counts and diversity. Diversity of TCRbeta at day 60 was high in some patients, arising from surviving recipient T cells and thymic progenitors.

The CDR3 is 13 residues long. The germline V gene encodes CDR1 SGHDN and CDR2 FVKESK. V lost 4 bases to trimming and J lost 0 bases, with 7 bases between them. Worth noting for this clonotype: Its matching antigen is unknown.

Unique molecular identifiers were incorporated into the prepared TCRbeta library. TCRdb ran MiXCR on the PCR reads and lists one entry per CDR3 protein. Among some 300,000 distinct CDR3 sequences listed, just over 7.5% were seen once. The V and J genes are TRBV14 and TRBJ2-7, with no clear D. The receptor comes from a female patient aged 2-9 years who had a stem cell transplant for Fanconi anemia, so the T cells may come from the graft donor. The specimen was peripheral blood, collected 360 days after TCRalphabeta/CD19-depleted stem cell transplant. CDR3 region: CASSPFDSYEQYV. The CDR3 DNA follows: TGTGCCAGCAGCCCCTTTGACTCCTACGAGCAGTACGTC.